This TCR beta chain is from a study of cytomegalovirus exposure and HLA in healthy donors (dated 2017 in TCRdb). At the level of the whole study: An earlier analysis of approximately 550 of the donors reported 250 to 350 Gb of sequence data and 120 million or so unique TCR beta sequences from 150 million to 200 million T cells. An early release covering roughly 580 HLA-typed donors comprised 300 to 350 gigabases of sequencing data and some 79 million unique TCR sequences. Of the roughly 400 genotyped donors, over 70% fell in the genetic ancestry cluster associated with self-reported Caucasian donors. The study was designed to test whether signatures of past pathogen exposure could be identified by cataloging public T cell receptors. The T cell repertoires of several hundred subjects were profiled by immunosequencing and related to cytomegalovirus serostatus. A separate validation cohort of over 95 different subjects was used in addition to the 666-subject first cohort. The study combined high-throughput TCR immunosequencing, statistical association of individual TCRs with disease status, and machine learning to predict cytomegalovirus infection status. To study patterns of TCR occurrence, a later analysis re-analyzed previously published TCR beta repertoires from hundreds of donors and added high-resolution HLA genotyping. Rather than using new phenotypic data, the later analysis identified candidate immune exposures from TCR beta sequences and from how often those sequences occurred across donors. An earlier analysis of 587 of the donors used high-throughput TCR beta sequencing to judge whether each TCR beta V gene segment behaved as functional or pseudogenic. Donor age, sex, ethnicity and CMV serostatus were compiled alongside the repertoire data. In a later genetic analysis, genome-wide SNP genotypes for about three fifths of the roughly 670 donors were used, and that subset was treated as a discovery cohort. All discovery cohort repertoires had been generated on a single sequencing platform. Class I and class II HLA loci were covered by the typing at four-digit resolution. Typing coverage differed by locus: A, B, C, DRB1 and DQB1 were typed in about 629-640 donors, DQA1 in around 500, DPA1 in 600 to 610, and DPB1 in 472. Roughly 5 DR-DQ haplotypes were handled as single units for association and clustering, since linkage in the cohort was strong. Across some 400 genotyped donors of the cohort, an average of approximately 200,000 unique TCR beta nucleotide sequences per donor were sequenced, and 15% to 20% of those sequences were non-productive. What the study reported, not specific to this receptor: In this cohort, only TCR beta chains were sequenced, and detectable features were limited by the absence of alpha or paired-chain data. In both the original and validation cohorts, the classifier was reported to diagnose cytomegalovirus status with high specificity and sensitivity. A total of fewer than 200 TCR beta chains were listed by the study as associated with cytomegalovirus. Because counts were too low, some 17 rarely observed V segments, including chromosome 9 orphons, were left out of the earlier analysis of several hundred of the donors. A cluster of highly shared sequence variants was judged likely to be a technical artifact of the sequencing pipeline. HLA typing was unavailable for some donors at each locus, so association tests used only the typed subset. The authors suggested that the approach could potentially be generalized to other disease states and immunological phenotypes. In a later genetic analysis, a missense DCLRE1C variant was associated with V-gene and J-gene trimming of TCR beta chains, and the association was replicated in an independent cohort. Presence/absence analyses assumed roughly uniform sequencing depth across donors, an assumption that may not hold. Strong co-occurrence of HLA alleles, especially DR and DQ, made assigning TCR associations to individual alleles difficult. Correlated functional status among segregating V segments might be attributable to linkage disequilibrium, but an unknown experimental factor could not be ruled out. According to a later analysis, TCR association rates differed among HLA loci, with DRB1 alleles showing the most associated TCRs and HLA-C alleles showing the fewest. A later analysis reported that several top co-occurrence clusters appeared linked to parvovirus B19, influenza, CMV and Epstein-Barr virus. Because the 87-base-pair reads could not distinguish some IMGT-functional V segments, including TRBV6-2 and TRBV6-3, those segments were excluded. Compared with the roughly 700-donor mean, donors in an Asian-associated ancestry cluster had fewer N-insertions in productive TCRs, according to a later genetic analysis. Broadly in line with IMGT annotations, most TCR beta V segments showed up in productive rearrangements about 90% or about 30% of the time in an earlier analysis of several hundred of the donors. Immune exposure information for the cohort was limited to CMV serostatus. A further reported finding was that TCR beta sequences accurately predicted the HLA-A and HLA-B alleles for most subjects in the first cohort. A later analysis found that most CMV-associated TCR beta chains appeared HLA-restricted, with HLA associations seemingly driven largely by CMV exposure. A few of the identified cytomegalovirus-associated TCR beta chains were confirmed in vitro to be specific for cytomegalovirus antigens. A later analysis associated 16,951 TCR beta sequences with specific HLA alleles at a false discovery rate of 0.05. Compared with equally common non-associated chains, HLA-associated TCR beta chains in a later analysis were more clonally expanded and had lower generation probabilities. Across donors, most TCR sequences were observed very rarely, whereas some public TCRs were present in many individuals.

As to this clone: Its binding antigen is unknown. No clone much larger than this one lies a single base away; base qualities are absent.

The CDR3 numbers 17 residues from cysteine through phenylalanine. The kept DNA is CDR3 alone, 51 bases in frame from the first base. CDR1 and CDR2 are read off the germline V gene as MGHRA and YSYEKL. Compared with germline, V lacks 0 bases and J lacks 5 bases; bases without a gene match: 10. Library prep was done by the immunoSEQ multiplex PCR assay. For the multiplex PCR, a mixture combining 60 forward primers for TCR Vbeta segments and 13 reverse primers for TCR Jbeta segments was used. Amplification of the CDR3 region of rearranged TCR beta genes was performed with a multiplex PCR assay on genomic DNA. The amplified TCR beta libraries were sequenced on the Illumina HiSeq System as 87-base-pair reads. Processing in the source paper ran as follows. In a later analysis, roughly 80 million unique TCR beta chains were counted across the 500 to 850 repertoires, and about 10 million of these chains were shared by at least two donors. Raw reads were error-corrected and collapsed into unique sequences with a nearest-neighbor algorithm that merged closely related sequences to remove PCR and sequencing errors. Alignment of CDR3 sequences to IMGT reference sequences was used to assign V, D and J gene segments. For a sequence to be retained, a match of at least six nucleotides to both a V gene segment and a J gene segment was required. A rearrangement was called productive if the CDR3 had no stop codons and remained in frame with V and J, and every other rearrangement was called non-productive. CDR3 was defined by IMGT convention, running from the second conserved V-encoded cysteine to the conserved J-encoded phenylalanine. The earlier analysis of approximately 500 of the donors excluded sequences that lacked an unambiguous match to a single V gene segment. An earlier analysis of just under 600 of the donors called V segments functional above 56.7% productive rearrangements and segregating when the between-donor standard deviation exceeded 5%. A statistical classification framework was built for diagnosing cytomegalovirus status from the catalog of TCR beta chain sequences. A later analysis assigned V and J genes by comparing TCR nucleotide sequences with IMGT/GENE-DB human TR gene sequences. Using the TCRdist pipeline, a later analysis assigned CDR3 sequences along with most-parsimonious VDJ recombination scenarios. In a later analysis, each TCR beta chain was defined by its CDR3 amino acid sequence together with its V-gene family, and reads without a unique V-gene family were excluded. A later analysis removed over 500 highly shared, low-generation-probability nucleotide sequences to deal with suspected cross-contamination and a sequencing artifact. In a later analysis, a clonal expansion index for each public chain was calculated from normalized within-repertoire ranks of inferred template counts. A later analysis computed generation probabilities with a VDJ recombination model fitted to out-of-frame rearrangements, and checked the results against IGoR. In a later analysis, hypergeometric tests were used to score TCR-TCR, TCR-HLA and TCR-CMV co-occurrence, with a repertoire-size bias correction applied to TCR pairs. A later analysis estimated false discovery rates by permuting HLA or CMV assignments 20 times. In a later analysis, co-occurring TCRs were grouped using DBSCAN, with TCRdist sequence similarity added in when clustering inside HLA-allele-positive subsets. Repertoires with fewer than 30,000 or more than 120,000 public chains, plus five repertoires with anomalous nucleotide sharing, were excluded from co-occurrence clustering. What TCRdb holds here is the immuneACCESS table cut down to in-frame rearrangements. Part of the clones is not present; checked against another copy, under half of the missing clones reflect an unresolved V gene, and the others are unexplained. That table supplies the V and J calls and clone size; D and trimming were determined from the DNA. This sample comprises tens of thousands of clones, about 70% of them detected only once. The ten largest clones capture 8.2% of the sample.

The cohort comprised 670 or so healthy bone marrow donors. At the time of sampling, all cohort members were nominally healthy, though unrecorded immune exposures were likely present. The donor tested CMV seronegative and was one of the 352 seronegative cohort members. A peripheral blood sample was collected from each donor, and TCR beta sequencing was performed on peripheral blood mononuclear cells. The Qiagen DNeasy Blood Extraction Kit was used to extract genomic DNA from the blood cell samples. Sequenced: PBMCs. This TCR derives from a man in his 60s in good health and CMV-seronegative. The V and J genes are TRBV4-1 and TRBJ1-1; 9 nucleotides in the junction match TRBD1. This receptor has the CDR3 CASSQEGQGGVGTEAFF. The nucleotide sequence reads TGCGCCAGCAGCCAAGAGGGACAGGGCGGGGTAGGTACTGAAGCTTTCTTT.